A selection of T cell receptor beta chains follows, all from one sample in a study of cytomegalovirus exposure and HLA in healthy donors. TCRdb's table, derived via immunoSEQ multiplex PCR, lists solely in-frame clones and lacks some. The sample records under 200,000 clones, almost 85% being singletons. The sequenced material came from PBMCs. The receptors originated from a man in his thirties or forties in good health and CMV-seronegative. Both conserved end residues are part of each CDR3. A D gene is named only where the DNA matches it firmly. Size is omitted from some rows. Given values are once, few, many or a class for expanded clones.

D	J	size	V	CDR3	DNA
-	TRBJ1-6	few	TRBV5-6	CASSLVPGFDSPLHF	TGTGCCAGCAGCTTGGTACCGGGGTTTGATTCACCCCTCCACTTT
TRBD1	TRBJ1-1	-	TRBV5-1	CASSPTGTGLDTEAFF	TGCGCCAGCAGCCCGACCGGGACAGGGTTGGACACTGAAGCTTTCTTT
TRBD2	TRBJ2-1	-	TRBV6-4	CARLREGQYNEQFF	TGTGCCAGGCTCCGGGAGGGCCAATACAATGAGCAGTTCTTC
-	TRBJ2-5	-	TRBV29-1	CSVGQVLQETQYF	TGCAGCGTTGGTCAGGTTCTCCAAGAGACCCAGTACTTC
-	TRBJ1-1	-	TRBV5-1	CASSLGDGSMNTEAFF	TGCGCCAGCAGCTTGGGGGATGGGAGCATGAACACTGAAGCTTTCTTT
-	TRBJ2-7	-	TRBV27	CASSSLNSYEQYF	TGTGCCAGCAGTTCCCTTAACTCCTACGAGCAGTACTTC
-	TRBJ1-5	-	TRBV19	CASSSRGGLGNQPQHF	TGTGCCAGTAGTTCTCGGGGGGGGCTTGGGAATCAGCCCCAGCATTTT
-	TRBJ2-3	-	TRBV2	CASSYSTDTQYF	TGTGCCAGCAGTTATAGCACAGATACGCAGTATTTT
TRBD1	TRBJ1-1	-	TRBV6-5	CASRQGTNTEAFF	TGTGCCAGCAGACAGGGGACGAACACTGAAGCTTTCTTT
TRBD1	TRBJ2-7	-	TRBV5-1	CASKGQGALDEQYF	TGCGCCAGCAAGGGTCAGGGGGCGCTGGACGAGCAGTACTTC
-	TRBJ2-7	-	TRBV5-4	CASSFSTGEQYF	TGTGCCAGCAGCTTTTCGACGGGCGAGCAGTACTTC
TRBD1	TRBJ2-7	-	TRBV5-1	CASSFGTGYEQYF	TGCGCCAGCAGCTTCGGGACAGGGTACGAGCAGTACTTC
TRBD1	TRBJ2-5	-	TRBV11-3	CASSPVQGARETQYF	TGTGCCAGCAGCCCAGTACAGGGGGCGAGGGAGACCCAGTACTTC
-	TRBJ2-7	-	TRBV7-8	CASSLTVGGNLGEQYF	TGTGCCAGCAGCTTAACGGTTGGCGGGAACCTTGGGGAGCAGTACTTC
-	TRBJ2-5	-	TRBV30	CAWSKGETQYF	TGTGCCTGGTCAAAGGGGGAGACCCAGTACTTC
-	TRBJ2-7	-	TRBV30	CAWVQGYEQYF	TGTGCCTGGGTTCAGGGGTACGAGCAGTACTTC
TRBD2	TRBJ2-2	-	TRBV4-1	CASSRVFSGGGTPGELFF	TGCGCCAGCAGCCGGGTTTTTAGCGGGGGGGGGACGCCCGGGGAGCTGTTTTTT
TRBD2	TRBJ2-7	-	TRBV7-9	CASSSQRSGMDEQYF	TGTGCCAGCAGCTCTCAGAGGAGCGGGATGGACGAGCAGTACTTC
TRBD2	TRBJ2-7	-	TRBV5-4	CASSLLTSGRQVQYF	TGTGCCAGCAGCTTGCTAACTAGCGGGAGACAGGTGCAGTACTTC
-	TRBJ1-2	-	TRBV5-6	CASSLASGPGYGYTF	TGTGCCAGCAGCTTGGCGTCCGGCCCGGGCTATGGCTACACCTTC
TRBD2	TRBJ2-1	-	TRBV7-7	CASSSGLAVNEQFF	TGTGCCAGCAGTTCGGGACTAGCAGTCAATGAGCAGTTCTTC
TRBD1	TRBJ2-1	-	TRBV10-1	CASRRTGSSEQFF	TGCGCCAGCAGACGGACAGGGTCAAGTGAGCAGTTCTTC
-	TRBJ2-4	-	TRBV7-9	CSSSLSLLASGNIQYF	TGTTCCAGCAGCTTGTCCCTCCTAGCTTCGGGGAACATTCAGTACTTC
TRBD2	TRBJ2-3	-	TRBV4-3	CASSQDPLAGGPTDTQYF	TGCGCCAGCAGCCAAGACCCACTAGCGGGAGGGCCGACAGATACGCAGTATTTT
-	TRBJ1-2	once	TRBV30	CAWSVRQGVGYTF	TGTGCCTGGAGTGTACGGCAGGGCGTTGGCTACACCTTC
-	TRBJ2-1	-	TRBV20-1	CSARFGGGQFF	TGCAGTGCTAGATTCGGAGGTGGGCAGTTCTTC
-	TRBJ2-7	once	TRBV13	CASSPRGGSYEQYF	TGTGCCAGCAGCCCGCGAGGGGGCTCCTACGAGCAGTACTTC
TRBD1	TRBJ2-7	-	TRBV18	CASSQGQTYEQYF	TGTGCCAGCTCACAGGGACAGACCTACGAGCAGTACTTC
TRBD1	TRBJ1-2	-	TRBV6-5	CASSYDRGTYGYTF	TGTGCCAGCAGTTACGACAGGGGTACCTATGGCTACACCTTC
-	TRBJ1-5	once	TRBV15	CATSRHRWEPQHF	TGTGCCACCAGCAGACACAGGTGGGAGCCCCAGCATTTT
TRBD2	TRBJ2-7	-	TRBV19	CATAMAGGYEQYF	TGTGCCACCGCGATGGCGGGAGGTTACGAGCAGTACTTC
TRBD1	TRBJ1-5	-	TRBV5-1	CASSLQGASYQPQHF	TGCGCCAGCAGCTTACAGGGGGCTAGCTATCAGCCCCAGCATTTT
TRBD2	TRBJ2-5	-	TRBV6-1	CASSEQRGYQETQYF	TGTGCCAGCAGTGAACAGCGGGGGTACCAAGAGACCCAGTACTTC
TRBD1	TRBJ2-1	-	TRBV5-4	CASSLTGGFEQFF	TGTGCCAGCAGCCTAACAGGGGGCTTTGAGCAGTTCTTC
-	TRBJ1-2	once	TRBV11-3	CASSLIREGGYTF	TGTGCCAGCAGCTTAATCAGGGAAGGGGGCTACACCTTC
TRBD1	TRBJ1-5	once	TRBV6-1	CASSALGTGGSNQPQHF	TGTGCCAGCAGTGCCCTCGGGACAGGGGGGTCCAATCAGCCCCAGCATTTT
-	TRBJ1-2	-	TRBV6-5	CASSSLESSGYTF	TGTGCCAGCAGTTCCCTCGAGTCTAGTGGCTACACCTTC
-	TRBJ2-4	-	TRBV19	CASSIVGSWAKNIQYF	TGTGCCAGTAGTATAGTCGGGAGTTGGGCCAAAAACATTCAGTACTTC
TRBD1	TRBJ2-5	-	TRBV5-1	CASSYQGEETQYF	TGCGCCAGCAGCTACCAGGGGGAAGAGACCCAGTACTTC
-	TRBJ2-1	-	TRBV4-3	CASSQRAKGNEQFF	TGCGCCAGCAGCCAGCGGGCTAAAGGTAATGAGCAGTTCTTC
TRBD2	TRBJ2-7	-	TRBV11-2	CASSMGLAGSIYSYEQYF	TGTGCCAGCAGCATGGGACTAGCGGGATCCATTTACTCCTACGAGCAGTACTTC
-	TRBJ2-7	-	TRBV2	CASSDGQGGYEQYF	TGTGCCAGCAGTGATGGACAGGGAGGGTACGAGCAGTACTTC
-	TRBJ2-1	-	TRBV5-4	CASRLDSGSYNEQFF	TGTGCCAGCAGACTGGACTCAGGCTCCTACAATGAGCAGTTCTTC
-	TRBJ1-1	-	TRBV19	CASSTEATWWTEAFF	TGTGCCAGTAGTACCGAAGCGACTTGGTGGACTGAAGCTTTCTTT
TRBD1	TRBJ1-6	once	TRBV5-1	CASSQNRDSPNSPLHF	TGCGCCAGCAGCCAAAACCGGGACAGTCCTAATTCACCCCTCCACTTT
TRBD1	TRBJ2-7	-	TRBV18	CASSLDRTSSYEQYF	TGTGCCAGCTCACTGGACAGGACGAGCTCCTACGAGCAGTACTTC
-	TRBJ1-5	-	TRBV6-1	CASSEGGEYSNQPQHF	TGTGCCAGCAGTGAAGGGGGGGAGTATAGCAATCAGCCCCAGCATTTT
-	TRBJ2-3	-	TRBV15	CATSRERGSGDTQYF	TGTGCCACCAGCAGAGAGAGGGGGTCGGGTGATACGCAGTATTTT
TRBD1	TRBJ2-5	-	TRBV27	CASSPRQGRETQYF	TGTGCCAGCAGTCCGCGACAGGGTCGGGAGACCCAGTACTTC
TRBD2	TRBJ2-2	-	TRBV28	CASRWTSGRGGELFF	TGTGCCAGCAGATGGACTAGCGGGAGAGGCGGGGAGCTGTTTTTT
-	TRBJ2-2	-	TRBV4-1	CASSPRWNTGELFF	TGCGCCAGCAGCCCCCGGTGGAACACCGGGGAGCTGTTTTTT
-	TRBJ2-1	-	TRBV7-8	CASSSMGPFTNEQFF	TGTGCCAGCAGTTCGATGGGGCCCTTTACGAATGAGCAGTTCTTC
-	TRBJ2-7	-	TRBV20-1	CSASHRDEQYF	TGCAGTGCCAGTCACAGAGACGAGCAGTACTTC
-	TRBJ2-2	-	TRBV4-2	CASSRPSEDTGELFF	TGTGCCAGCAGCCGCCCTAGCGAGGACACCGGGGAGCTGTTTTTT
TRBD1	TRBJ1-4	-	TRBV7-2	CASSWAGTGGGAELFF	TGTGCCAGCAGCTGGGCCGGGACAGGGGGAGGTGCGGAACTGTTTTTT